Below are 25 T cell receptor beta chains sequenced from a single sample in a study of a mutant IDH1 vaccine in newly diagnosed glioma. The method was immunoSEQ multiplex PCR; TCRdb's version includes in-frame clones alone and lacks a portion of them. The table lists around 69,000 clones, 70% to 90% of them singletons. Time point specified: week 35, safety follow-up. A single vaccine dose contained 300 ug of mutant IDH1 20-mer peptide, and topical imiquimod was used with it. No antigen has been assigned to these receptors. Sequences were derived from PBMCs, sampled from a glioma patient whose treatment included an IDH1 peptide vaccine. The receptors were gathered from a man younger than 45 with glioma.

The chain is built from TRBV7-9 and TRBJ2-3; no clear D gene. This CDR3 is 15 amino acids long. V lost 1 base and J 1 base, leaving 9 bases between the germline ends. Germline lookup yields CDR1 SEHNR and CDR2 FQNEAQ (reference sequence). The CDR3 region is CASSLGQDGTDTQYF. CDR3 nucleotide sequence: TGTGCCAGCAGCTTAGGGCAGGACGGCACAGATACGCAGTATTTT.

V usage is TRBV7-2 and J usage is TRBJ1-5; 8 positions match TRBD1. The ends lost 0 bases at V and 9 bases at J; junction bases unmatched: 4. The germline CDR1 and CDR2 sequences are SGHTA and FQGNSA. CDR3 length equals 14 residues. The CDR3 spells CASSLAGRGPPQHF. CDR3 sequence (DNA): TGTGCCAGCAGCTTAGCGGGCAGGGGGCCGCCCCAGCATTTT.

The chain carries TRBV7-2 and TRBJ2-7; TRBD1 is a possible D gene (6 bases). V was shortened by 5 bases and J by 2 bases, with 13 bases between the two germline ends. The CDR3 loop spans 14 amino acids. Germline lookup yields CDR1 SGHTA and CDR2 FQGNSA. CDR3 sequence: CASSRDIPAYEQYF. Written as DNA, the CDR3 is TGTGCCAGCAGCAGGGACATTCCGGCCTACGAGCAGTACTTC. The full variable domain, with the rest looked up from reference TRBV7-2 and TRBJ2-7, is GAGVSQSPSNKVTEKGKDVELRCDPISGHTALYWYRQSLGQGLEFLIYFQGNSAPDKSGLPSDRFSAERTGGSVSTLTIQRTQQEDSAVYLCASSRDIPAYEQYFGPGTRLTVT.

This rearrangement joins TRBV9 to TRBJ2-5; 7 bases map to TRBD2. J was trimmed by 5 bases and V by 3 bases; bases with no gene match: 10. CDR1 SGDLS and CDR2 YYNGEE come from the germline V gene. The CDR3 extends over 15 amino acids. Here the CDR3 DNA reads TGTGCCAGCAGCGAGCCTGGACTAGTAGGGGAGACCCAGTACTTC. Translated, it gives CASSEPGLVGETQYF.

The V gene is TRBV9, the J gene TRBJ2-1; D remains ambiguous. The CDR3 runs 16 residues. Trimming shortened V by 4 bases and J by 8 bases, and 22 bases separated the two germline ends. Germline V CDR1 and CDR2: SGDLS, YYNGEE. The CDR3 DNA sequence: TGTGCCAGCAGCTCCTCGCCCAAGAGCCTCCCTCATGAGCAGTTCTTC. This codes for CASSSSPKSLPHEQFF.

The chain recombines TRBV7-2 with TRBJ1-6; D is uncertain. Germline loops: CDR1 SGHTA, CDR2 FQGNSA. Trimming took 5 bases from V and 6 from J, leaving 14 bases between them. The CDR3 totals 15 residues. The CDR3 DNA follows: TGTGCCAGCAGCCCGGTAGTAAATCTTAATTCACCCCTCCACTTT. Amino acids: CASSPVVNLNSPLHF.

This clone was detected a few times. The rearrangement joins TRBV9 to TRBJ2-3, with 11 bases that match TRBD2. The CDR3 sequence is 16 residues long. Germline CDR1 is SGDLS and CDR2 is YYNGEE. Losses at the gene ends were 3 bases for V and 1 base for J; bases not matched to a gene: 4. The CDR3 sequence is CASSDLTSGGTDTQYF. The CDR3 DNA sequence: TGTGCCAGCAGCGACTTGACTAGCGGGGGCACAGATACGCAGTATTTT.

The chain uses TRBV18 and TRBJ2-1; a weak D match, TRBD2 (6 bases). Germline CDR1 and CDR2: KGHSH and LQKENI. The CDR3 extends over 16 amino acids. Trimming shortened V by 6 bases and J by 5 bases, and 20 bases separated the two germline ends. CDR3 sequence: CASSLTRREVNNEQFF. The CDR3 DNA follows: TGTGCCAGCTCCCTCACGCGGAGGGAGGTGAACAATGAGCAGTTCTTC.

The chain is built from TRBV4-3 and TRBJ1-5; D gene uncertain. The V gene's germline CDR1 is LGHNA and CDR2 YSLEER. CDR3 size: 14 residues. The V end lost 1 base, the J end lost 8 bases, and 12 bases lay between the germline ends. The chain's CDR3 is CASSQAWSGEPQHF. CDR3 nucleotide sequence: TGCGCCAGCAGCCAAGCGTGGTCCGGGGAGCCCCAGCATTTT.

This chain links TRBV7-2 with TRBJ1-2, with D possibly being TRBD1 (6 bases). Germline lookup yields CDR1 SGHTA and CDR2 FQGNSA. V was trimmed by 5 bases and J by 0 bases, leaving 19 bases between them. The CDR3 runs to 17 residues. CDR3 sequence: CASSVYRDTEANYGYTF. CDR3 nucleotides: TGTGCCAGCAGCGTTTACCGGGACACCGAAGCTAACTATGGCTACACCTTC.

The rearrangement links TRBV7-3 to TRBJ2-1; D uncertain. V dropped 1 base and J dropped 9 bases, with 13 bases sitting between them. Germline loops: CDR1 SGHTA, CDR2 FQGTGA. CDR3 length: 14 amino acids. The CDR3 reads CASSLSRFGTEQFF. In nucleotides, the CDR3 is TGTGCCAGCAGCTTAAGCCGGTTCGGCACTGAGCAGTTCTTC. The complete variable domain, with remaining parts taken from reference TRBV7-3 and TRBJ2-1, reads GAGVSQTPSNKVTEKGKYVELRCDPISGHTALYWYRQSLGQGPEFLIYFQGTGAADDSGLPNDRFFAVRPEGSVSTLKIQRTERGDSAVYLCASSLSRFGTEQFFGPGTRLTVL.

This rearrangement joins TRBV9 to TRBJ1-2; D might be TRBD1 (6 bases). V lost 0 bases, J lost 6 bases, and 12 bases lay in between. In germline, CDR1 is SGDLS, CDR2 YYNGEE. The CDR3 has 14 amino acids. The CDR3 region is CASSVGGDTHGYTF. The DNA of the CDR3 is TGTGCCAGCAGCGTAGGTGGGGACACCCATGGCTACACCTTC.

DNA of the CDR3: TGTGCCAGCAGCGCCTGGACTAGCGTAAATTACGAGCAGTACTTC. It is translated as CASSAWTSVNYEQYF. The J gene is TRBJ2-7, the V gene TRBV11-2; TRBD2 agrees at 9 bases. This CDR3 is built from 15 residues. The V gene end was trimmed by 5 bases and the J gene end by 4 bases; junction bases not matched to a gene: 9. Germline V gene lookup returns CDR1 SGHAT and CDR2 FQNNGV.

The chain recombines TRBV28 with TRBJ1-2, with unresolved D. Germline V gene sequence: CDR1 MDHEN, CDR2 SYDVKM. Trimming stripped 2 bases from V and 4 bases from J, with 8 bases between. This CDR3 has 13 amino acids. CDR3 region: CASSLEAAYGYTF. In nucleotides, the CDR3 is TGTGCCAGCAGTTTAGAGGCGGCCTATGGCTACACCTTC.

The chain links TRBV19 to TRBJ1-1, with no clear D. CDR3 size: 14 residues. From germline, CDR1 is LNHDA and CDR2 SQIVND (reference sequence). V gave up 4 bases and J gave up 0 bases, with 9 bases separating them. CDR3 residues: CASSKRSMNTEAFF. The CDR3 bases are TGTGCCAGTAGTAAAAGGTCAATGAACACTGAAGCTTTCTTT.

CDR3 sequence (DNA): TGTGCCGGGGTAGGGAATGAGCAGTTCTTC. It translates to CAGVGNEQFF. V is TRBV30 and J is TRBJ2-1; D is unresolved. Trimming cost V 8 bases and J 7 bases, with 9 bases left between them. Germline V gene data show CDR1 as GTSNPN and CDR2 as SVGIG (reference sequence). This CDR3 has 10 residues. Combining the CDR3 with reference TRBV30 and TRBJ2-1 gives the whole variable domain SQTIHQWPATLVQPVGSPLSLECTVEGTSNPNLYWYRQAAGRGLQLLFYSVGIGQISSEVPQNLSASRPQDRQFILSSKKLLLSDSGFYLCAGVGNEQFFGPGTRLTVL.

The CDR3 nucleotides are TGTGCCAGCAGCCCCCGTCGGGGGAGTGAGCAGTTCTTC. It yields the protein CASSPRRGSEQFF. The chain couples TRBV9 to TRBJ2-1, with a weak D call TRBD2 (6 bases). With 4 bases removed from V and 9 bases from J, the gap between germline ends came to 14 bases. CDR1 and CDR2 from the germline V gene are SGDLS and YYNGEE. This CDR3 has 13 residues.

The chain carries TRBV10-2 and TRBJ2-2, with a weak D call TRBD2 (5 bases). The CDR3 is 10 residues long. Trimming shortened V by 9 bases and J by 7 bases, and 6 bases separated the two germline ends. In germline, CDR1 is WSHSY, CDR2 SAAADI. The CDR3 DNA follows: TGCGCCAGGGAGGACGGGGAGCTGTTTTTT. Its protein is CAREDGELFF.

In this sample, this clone turned up a few times. CDR3 amino acids: CASSLAQPGDEQYF. The CDR3 DNA sequence: TGCGCCAGCAGCTTGGCCCAACCGGGGGACGAGCAGTACTTC. The rearrangement links TRBV5-1 to TRBJ2-7; possible D gene TRBD2, 6 bases. The germline V gene has CDR1 SGHRS and CDR2 YFSETQ. This CDR3 is built from 14 residues. Trimming took off 0 bases at V and 5 bases at J, with 12 bases between the two ends. The complete variable domain, with remaining parts taken from reference TRBV5-1 and TRBJ2-7, reads KAGVTQTPRYLIKTRGQQVTLSCSPISGHRSVSWYQQTPGQGLQFLFEYFSETQRNKGNFPGRFSGRQFSNSRSEMNVSTLELGDSALYLCASSLAQPGDEQYFGPGTRLTVT.

This clone came up a few times. This chain uses TRBV7-3 with TRBJ1-1; D ambiguous. Trimming removed 1 base from V and 0 bases from J, with 3 bases in between. The length of the CDR3 is 13 residues. CDR1 and CDR2 (germline): SGHTA, FQGTGA. The CDR3 DNA follows: TGTGCCAGCAGCTTAAATGTGAACACTGAAGCTTTCTTT. As protein: CASSLNVNTEAFF.

The chain uses TRBV6-6 and TRBJ2-7, with D possibly being TRBD1 or TRBD2 (5 bases each). Trimming removed 5 bases at V and 3 bases at J, with 11 bases between. This CDR3 has 13 residues. Looked up from germline, CDR1 is MNHNY and CDR2 is SVGAGI (reference sequence). This chain's CDR3 is CASSRDGDYEQYF. DNA of the CDR3: TGTGCCAGCAGTAGGGACGGGGACTACGAGCAGTACTTC.

The chain is built from TRBV9 and TRBJ1-1; 8 bases are a match to TRBD1. Unmatched junction bases numbered 10, after V lost 2 bases and J lost 10 bases. The CDR3 is 14 residues long. Germline-derived CDR1 and CDR2 are SGDLS and YYNGEE. In nucleotides, the CDR3 is TGTGCCAGCAGCGTCCGGGACAGGACCTTGGGAGCTTTCTTT. This encodes CASSVRDRTLGAFF.

The V gene is TRBV5-4, the J gene TRBJ1-3, with D maybe TRBD1 (5 bases). The CDR3 covers 15 residues. From germline, CDR1 is SGHNT and CDR2 YYREEE (reference sequence). V was clipped by 5 bases and J by 0 bases, with 12 bases between them. The CDR3 spells CASSSGRDSGNTIYF. The CDR3, as DNA: TGTGCCAGCAGTTCGGGACGGGACTCTGGAAACACCATATATTTT.

The genes are TRBV5-4 and TRBJ2-1, with a possible D match to TRBD2 (5 bases). Per the germline V gene, CDR1 is SGHNT and CDR2 is YYREEE (reference sequence). CDR3 length equals 13 residues. V lost 10 bases and J lost 3, with 14 bases in between. CDR3 residues: CALGSYYYNEQFF. The CDR3 bases are TGTGCCCTTGGGAGTTACTACTACAATGAGCAGTTCTTC.

The V gene is TRBV30, the J gene TRBJ2-5, with 9 nucleotides matching TRBD2. The CDR3 spans 14 residues. V was clipped by 2 bases and J by 1 base; unmatched bases: 2. The V gene's germline CDR1 is GTSNPN and CDR2 SVGIG (reference sequence). CDR3 amino acids: CAWSSGGPQETQYF. For the CDR3, the DNA is TGTGCCTGGAGTAGCGGGGGGCCCCAAGAGACCCAGTACTTC. The full variable domain, with the rest looked up from reference TRBV30 and TRBJ2-5, is SQTIHQWPATLVQPVGSPLSLECTVEGTSNPNLYWYRQAAGRGLQLLFYSVGIGQISSEVPQNLSASRPQDRQFILSSKKLLLSDSGFYLCAWSSGGPQETQYFGPGTRLLVL.